This T cell receptor (beta chain) was recovered during a study of blood T cell repertoires in COVID-19. For the study at large: The origin of the acute and convalescent COVID-19 samples was the United States, Italy and Spain. From T cells, B-cell-depleted T cells, or PBMCs came the material, which was cDNA or gDNA.

This table comes from immunoSEQ multiplex PCR, and its TCRdb copy is limited to in-frame clones, with some not included. This repertoire shows approximately 280,000 clones, almost 85% found once; its top ten account for approximately 5%. There are 16 residues in the CDR3. The V segment lost 1 base and the J segment 1 base; nucleotides outside the gene matches: 3. Germline V gives CDR1 SEHNR, CDR2 FQNEAQ (reference sequence). This clonotype was sampled from a man aged 45-60 years with active or convalescent COVID-19. The chain has TRBV7-9 and TRBJ2-2, with 7 positions matching TRBD1. The specimen sequenced was peripheral blood. The CDR3 DNA reads as TGTGCCAGCAGCTTAGAGGGGGCGCGGAACACCGGGGAGCTGTTTTTT. Translating gives CASSLEGARNTGELFF.